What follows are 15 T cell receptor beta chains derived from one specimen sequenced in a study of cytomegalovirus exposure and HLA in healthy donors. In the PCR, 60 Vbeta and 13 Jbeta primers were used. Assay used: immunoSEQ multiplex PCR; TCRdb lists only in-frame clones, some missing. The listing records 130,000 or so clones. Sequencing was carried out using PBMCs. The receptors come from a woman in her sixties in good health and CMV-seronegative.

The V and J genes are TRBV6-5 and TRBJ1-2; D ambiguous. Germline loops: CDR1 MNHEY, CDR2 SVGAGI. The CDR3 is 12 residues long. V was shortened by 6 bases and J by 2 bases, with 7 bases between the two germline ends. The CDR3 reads CASRGRNYGYTF. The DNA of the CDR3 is TGTGCCAGCAGAGGGAGGAACTATGGCTACACCTTC.

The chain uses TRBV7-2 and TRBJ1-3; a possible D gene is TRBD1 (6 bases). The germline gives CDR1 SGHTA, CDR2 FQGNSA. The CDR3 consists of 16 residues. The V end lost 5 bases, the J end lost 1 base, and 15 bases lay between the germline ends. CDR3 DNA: TGTGCCAGCAGCCCACAGGGATTTGGATCTGGAAACACCATATATTTT. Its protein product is CASSPQGFGSGNTIYF.

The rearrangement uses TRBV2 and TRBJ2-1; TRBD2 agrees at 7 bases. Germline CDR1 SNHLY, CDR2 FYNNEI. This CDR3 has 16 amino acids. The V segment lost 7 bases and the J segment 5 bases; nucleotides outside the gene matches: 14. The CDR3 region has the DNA TGTGCCAGCAATCGGGAGGCGGCTCTGTGGGACAATGAGCAGTTCTTC. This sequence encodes CASNREAALWDNEQFF.

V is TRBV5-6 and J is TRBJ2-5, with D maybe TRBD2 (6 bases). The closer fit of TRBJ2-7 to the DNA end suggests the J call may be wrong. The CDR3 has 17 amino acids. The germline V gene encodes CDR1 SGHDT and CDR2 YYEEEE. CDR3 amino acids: CASSLLATFGGTVEQYF. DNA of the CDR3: TGTGCCAGCAGCTTGCTTGCTACTTTTGGGGGGACGGTCGAGCAGTACTTC.

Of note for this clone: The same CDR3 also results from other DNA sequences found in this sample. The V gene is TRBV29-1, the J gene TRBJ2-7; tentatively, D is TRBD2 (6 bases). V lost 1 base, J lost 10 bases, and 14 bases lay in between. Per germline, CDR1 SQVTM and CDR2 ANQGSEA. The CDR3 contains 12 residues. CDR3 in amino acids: CSVEVLGSEQYF. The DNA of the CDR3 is TGCAGCGTTGAAGTGCTCGGGAGTGAACAGTACTTC.

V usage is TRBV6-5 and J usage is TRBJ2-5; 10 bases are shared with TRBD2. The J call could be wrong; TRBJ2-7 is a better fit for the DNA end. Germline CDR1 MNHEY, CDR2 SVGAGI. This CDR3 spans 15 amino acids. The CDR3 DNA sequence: TGTGCCAGCAGTTACAGTCTAGCGGGGGATCACGAGCAGTACTTC. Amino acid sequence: CASSYSLAGDHEQYF.

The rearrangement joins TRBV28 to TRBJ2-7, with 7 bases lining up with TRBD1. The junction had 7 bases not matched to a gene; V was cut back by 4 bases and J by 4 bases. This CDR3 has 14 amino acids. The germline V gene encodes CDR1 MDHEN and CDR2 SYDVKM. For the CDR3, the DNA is TGTGCCAGCAGTTCTACCAGGGGGAGATACGAGCAGTACTTC. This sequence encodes CASSSTRGRYEQYF.

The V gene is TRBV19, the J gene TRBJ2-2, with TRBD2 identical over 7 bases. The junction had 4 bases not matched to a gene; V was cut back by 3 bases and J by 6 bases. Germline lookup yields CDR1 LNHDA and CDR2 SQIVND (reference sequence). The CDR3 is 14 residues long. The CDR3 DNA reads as TGTGCCAGTAGTATGAAGGGAGGGGCCGGGGAGCTGTTTTTT. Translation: CASSMKGGAGELFF.

The CDR3 here is CASSEWQTTDTQYF. CDR3 coding DNA: TGTGCCAGCAGTGAATGGCAGACTACAGATACGCAGTATTTT. This chain uses TRBV2 with TRBJ2-3; D is uncertain. The germline V gene has CDR1 SNHLY and CDR2 FYNNEI. The V and J ends lost 2 bases and 3 bases respectively, with 9 bases between them. The CDR3 sequence is 14 residues long.

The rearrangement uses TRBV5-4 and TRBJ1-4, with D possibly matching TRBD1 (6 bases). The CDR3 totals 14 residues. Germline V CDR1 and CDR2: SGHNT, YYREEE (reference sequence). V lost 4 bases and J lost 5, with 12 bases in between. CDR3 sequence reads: CASSPDSHNEKLFF. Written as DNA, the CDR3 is TGTGCCAGCAGCCCGGACAGTCACAATGAAAAACTGTTTTTT. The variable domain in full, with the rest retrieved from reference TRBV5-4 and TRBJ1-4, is ETGVTQSPTHLIKTRGQQVTLRCSSQSGHNTVSWYQQALGQGPQFIFQYYREEENGRGNFPPRFSGLQFPNYSSELNVNALELDDSALYLCASSPDSHNEKLFFGSGTQLSVL.

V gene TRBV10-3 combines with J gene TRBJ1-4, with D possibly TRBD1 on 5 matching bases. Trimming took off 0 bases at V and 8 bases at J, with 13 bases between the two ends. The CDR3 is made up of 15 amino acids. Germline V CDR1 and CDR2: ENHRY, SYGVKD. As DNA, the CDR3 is TGTGCCATCAGTGAGTCCGGCAGGGATCGAGAAAAACTGTTTTTT. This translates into CAISESGRDREKLFF.

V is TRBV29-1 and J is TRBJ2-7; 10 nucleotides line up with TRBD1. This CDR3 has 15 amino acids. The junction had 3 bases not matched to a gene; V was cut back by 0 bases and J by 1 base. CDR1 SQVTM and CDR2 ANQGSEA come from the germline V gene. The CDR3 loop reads CSVEDPGQGSYEQYF. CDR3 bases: TGCAGCGTTGAAGACCCGGGACAGGGGTCCTACGAGCAGTACTTC.

The CDR3 DNA sequence: TGTGCCAGCAGCTTCCAGGGGCCGAACACCGGGGAGCTGTTTTTT. Translated: CASSFQGPNTGELFF. The rearrangement links TRBV7-9 to TRBJ2-2; TRBD1 might be the D (6 bases). The length of the CDR3 is 15 residues. The V gene lost 3 bases and the J gene lost 0 bases, with 8 bases spanning the gap. Germline lookup yields CDR1 SEHNR and CDR2 FQNEAQ (reference sequence).

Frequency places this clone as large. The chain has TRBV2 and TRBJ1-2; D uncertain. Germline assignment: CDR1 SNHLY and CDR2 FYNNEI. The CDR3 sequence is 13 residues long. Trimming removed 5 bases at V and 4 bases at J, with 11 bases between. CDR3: CASSRSSSYGYTF. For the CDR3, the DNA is TGTGCCAGCAGTCGATCGAGTTCCTATGGCTACACCTTC.

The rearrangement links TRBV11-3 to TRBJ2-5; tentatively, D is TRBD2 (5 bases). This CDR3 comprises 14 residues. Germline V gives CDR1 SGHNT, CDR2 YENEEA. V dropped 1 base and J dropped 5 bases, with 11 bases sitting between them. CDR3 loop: CASSLGSAGETQYF. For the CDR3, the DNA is TGTGCCAGCAGCTTAGGTAGCGCCGGGGAGACCCAGTACTTC.